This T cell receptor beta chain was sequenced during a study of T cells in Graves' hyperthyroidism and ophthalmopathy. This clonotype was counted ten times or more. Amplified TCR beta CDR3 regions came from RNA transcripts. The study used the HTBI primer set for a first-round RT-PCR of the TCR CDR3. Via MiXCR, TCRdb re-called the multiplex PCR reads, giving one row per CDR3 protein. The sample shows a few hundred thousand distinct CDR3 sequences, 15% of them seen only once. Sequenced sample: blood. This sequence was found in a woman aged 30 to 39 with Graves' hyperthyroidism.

CDR3 in amino acids: CASSPIDGAGIQPQHF. CDR3 bases: TGTGCCAGCAGTCCTATAGACGGGGCTGGGATCCAGCCCCAGCATTTT. The V call is TRBV28, the J call TRBJ1-5; D is perhaps TRBD1 (5 bases). Germline CDR1 is MDHEN and CDR2 is SYDVKM. Trimming cost V 5 bases and J 7 bases, with 21 bases left between them. The length of the CDR3 is 16 residues.